A single sample is the source of the 7 T cell receptor beta chains below, sequenced in a study of T cell repertoires in aging, cancer and after chemotherapy. Multiplex touch-down PCR with TRB-A/B primers amplified rearranged V-D-J TRB sequences. TCRdb passed the multiplex PCR reads through MiXCR, listing each CDR3 protein once. The sample contains several thousand distinct CDR3 sequences, around 28% of which appear only once. The template was genomic DNA from peripheral blood, not RNA. Sequencing was carried out using blood. These receptors all stem from a human donor with a blood cancer.

The chain has TRBV4-1 and TRBJ2-3, with 9 bases matching TRBD2. Losses at the gene ends were 4 bases for V and 2 bases for J; bases not matched to a gene: 10. This CDR3 region has 17 residues. Germline V gene sequence: CDR1 MGHRA, CDR2 YSYEKL. CDR3 in amino acids: CASSLNPSGNPTDTQYF. For the CDR3, the DNA is TGCGCCAGCAGCCTAAATCCTAGCGGGAACCCCACAGATACGCAGTATTTT.

The genes are TRBV11-1 and TRBJ2-5, with D uncertain. CDR3 size: 15 residues. The germline CDR1 and CDR2 sequences are SGHAT and FQDESV (reference sequence). V was shortened by 5 bases and J by 4 bases, with 17 bases between the two germline ends. This chain's CDR3 is CASSDGGLSLETQYF. In DNA form, the CDR3 reads TGTGCCAGCAGCGACGGTGGGCTCAGCCTAGAGACCCAGTACTTC.

This clonotype was counted only a few times. This chain joins TRBV6-5 and TRBJ2-6; D possibly corresponds to TRBD1 (5 bases). The CDR3 is 17 amino acids. Trimming removed 6 bases at V and 0 bases at J, with 15 bases between. Germline V gene sequence: CDR1 MNHEY, CDR2 SVGAGI. CDR3 region: CASRQDFQTSGANVLTF. The CDR3 DNA sequence: TGTGCCAGCAGACAGGATTTCCAGACCTCTGGGGCCAACGTCCTGACTTTC.

The chain carries TRBV12-3 or TRBV12-4 and TRBJ2-2; D possibly matches TRBD1 or TRBD2 (5 bases each). With 1 base removed from V and 5 bases from J, the gap between germline ends came to 11 bases. CDR3 length: 15 amino acids. This chain's CDR3 is CASSLDGARTGELFF. CDR3 coding DNA: TGTGCCAGCAGTTTAGACGGGGCTCGAACCGGGGAGCTGTTTTTT.

This clonotype was counted a single time. The CDR3 protein is CASSYSQGAQTEAFF. Here the CDR3 DNA reads TGTGCCAGCAGTTACTCCCAGGGGGCGCAGACTGAAGCTTTCTTT. V and J are TRBV6-6 and TRBJ1-1; 8 positions match TRBD1. This CDR3 is 15 amino acids long. V lost 0 bases to trimming and J lost 5 bases; unmatched junction nucleotides: 5. From germline, CDR1 is MNHNY and CDR2 SVGAGI (reference sequence).

This chain uses TRBV7-9 with TRBJ2-2, with D tentatively TRBD1 (6 bases). Germline V gene lookup returns CDR1 SEHNR and CDR2 FQNEAQ (reference sequence). The CDR3 totals 19 residues. V gave up 4 bases and J gave up 0 bases, with 21 bases separating them. In DNA, the CDR3 is TGTGCCAGCAGCTGCGATCGACAGGTTCAAGCGTCGAACACCGGGGAGCTGTTTTTT. It translates to CASSCDRQVQASNTGELFF.

The chain uses TRBV12-3 or TRBV12-4 and TRBJ1-1; a weak D match, TRBD1 (6 bases). The V end lost 6 bases, the J end lost 3 bases, and 23 bases lay between the germline ends. The CDR3 has 17 amino acids. DNA for the CDR3: TGTGCCAGCAGCCCCGGGACAAGATACAAACGGGACACTGAAGCTTTCTTT. This translates into CASSPGTRYKRDTEAFF.